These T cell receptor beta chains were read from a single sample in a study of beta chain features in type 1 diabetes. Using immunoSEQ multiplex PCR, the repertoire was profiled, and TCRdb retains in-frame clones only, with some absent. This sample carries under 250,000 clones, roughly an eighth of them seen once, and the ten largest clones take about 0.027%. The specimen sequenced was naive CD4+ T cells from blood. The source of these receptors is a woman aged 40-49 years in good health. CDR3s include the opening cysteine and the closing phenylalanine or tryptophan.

CASSLGSSGTYNEQFF,TRBV7-6
CASSRIRTGDEKLFF,TRBV4-3
CASSPPDGQGTEAFF,TRBV5-1
CASSAQGGYGYTF,TRBV28
CASIRAGFAETQYF,TRBV7-9
CASSLERGNTEAFF,TRBV5-1
CASSYSGASEQYF,TRBV5-1
CATSKDFGELFF,TRBV15
CASSPPDRGYGYTF,TRBV18
CASRLAGESYEQYF,TRBV2
CASSLAVSGRQFF,TRBV5-6
CASSQNLGGWKFF,TRBV7-9
CASSLVAGADNEQFF,TRBV5-1
CSATGVGAQYF,TRBV29-1
CASSLSLGEGETQYF,TRBV27
CASSQRAGANTGELFF,TRBV9
CASSYSGGAGYTF,TRBV6-5
CASSPDTGLTNEKLFF,TRBV18
CASSFEHNTEAFF,TRBV5-1
CASSLSGTGGQYF,TRBV28
CASTPGPGTYNEQFF,TRBV7-8
CASSKTGSQDTQYF,TRBV6-1
CASSRSLSGGYNEQFF,TRBV6-4
CASRNGQGAGEQYF,TRBV19
CAISGGEINKNTEAFF,TRBV10-3
CSVGLSVEQGARLNTEAFF,TRBV29-1
CSVEVGTETQYF,TRBV29-1
CASSQDRTHNEQFF,TRBV7-9
CASSLGAGSPNEQFF,TRBV5-1
CASSPRVGNTGELFF,TRBV18
CASSLDGGRAYEQYF,TRBV11-2
CASSVGQGAGNEQFF,TRBV9
CASSQTSLPNEKLFF,TRBV11-3
CASSLEGETQYF,TRBV6-5